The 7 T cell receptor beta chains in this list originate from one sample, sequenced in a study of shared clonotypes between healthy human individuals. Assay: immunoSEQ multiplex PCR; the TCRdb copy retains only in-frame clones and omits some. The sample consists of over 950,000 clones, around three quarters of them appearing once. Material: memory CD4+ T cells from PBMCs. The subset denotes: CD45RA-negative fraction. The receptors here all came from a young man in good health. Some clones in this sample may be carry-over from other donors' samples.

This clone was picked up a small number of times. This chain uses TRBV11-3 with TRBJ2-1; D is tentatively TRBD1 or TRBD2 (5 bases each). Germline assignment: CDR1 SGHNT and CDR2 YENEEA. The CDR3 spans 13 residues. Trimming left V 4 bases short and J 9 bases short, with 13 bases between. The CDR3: CASSSGAASEQFF. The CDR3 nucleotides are TGTGCCAGCAGCTCCGGGGCAGCCAGTGAGCAGTTCTTC. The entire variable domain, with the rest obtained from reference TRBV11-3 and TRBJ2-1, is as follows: EAGVVQSPRYKIIEKKQPVAFWCNPISGHNTLYWYLQNLGQGPELLIRYENEEAVDDSQLPKDRFSAERLKGVDSTLKIQPAELGDSAVYLCASSSGAASEQFFGPGTRLTVL.

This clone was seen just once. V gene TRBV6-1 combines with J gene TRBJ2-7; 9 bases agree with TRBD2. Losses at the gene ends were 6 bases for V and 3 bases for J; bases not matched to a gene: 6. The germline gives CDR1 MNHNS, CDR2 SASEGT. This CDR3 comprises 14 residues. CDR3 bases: TGTGCCAGCAGGTTCGGCGGGAGGGTCTACGAGCAGTACTTC. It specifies CASRFGGRVYEQYF.

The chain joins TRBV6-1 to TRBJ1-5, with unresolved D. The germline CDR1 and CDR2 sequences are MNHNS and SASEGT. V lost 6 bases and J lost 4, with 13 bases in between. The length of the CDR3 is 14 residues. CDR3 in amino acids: CASSAVAHNQPQHF. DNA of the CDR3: TGTGCCAGCAGCGCGGTGGCACATAATCAGCCCCAGCATTTT.

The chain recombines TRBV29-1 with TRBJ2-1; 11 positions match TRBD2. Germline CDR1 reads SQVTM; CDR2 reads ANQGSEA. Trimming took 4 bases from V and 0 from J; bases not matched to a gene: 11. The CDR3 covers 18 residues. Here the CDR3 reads CSVAQGLAARSSYNEQFF. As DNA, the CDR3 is TGCAGCGTTGCCCAGGGACTAGCGGCCCGAAGCTCCTACAATGAGCAGTTCTTC.

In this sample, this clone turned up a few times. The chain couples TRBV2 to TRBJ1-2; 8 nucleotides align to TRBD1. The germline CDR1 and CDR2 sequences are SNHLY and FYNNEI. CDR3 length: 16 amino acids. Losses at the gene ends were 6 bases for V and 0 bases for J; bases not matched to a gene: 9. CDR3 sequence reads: CASSPTGDPSNYGYTF. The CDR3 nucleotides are TGTGCCAGCAGCCCGACAGGGGACCCCTCTAACTATGGCTACACCTTC.

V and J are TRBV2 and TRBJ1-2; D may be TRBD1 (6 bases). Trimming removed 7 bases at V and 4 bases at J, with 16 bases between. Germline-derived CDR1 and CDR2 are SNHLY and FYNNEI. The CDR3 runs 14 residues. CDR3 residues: CASTGTSVIYGYTF. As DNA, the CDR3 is TGTGCCAGCACCGGGACATCGGTAATCTATGGCTACACCTTC.

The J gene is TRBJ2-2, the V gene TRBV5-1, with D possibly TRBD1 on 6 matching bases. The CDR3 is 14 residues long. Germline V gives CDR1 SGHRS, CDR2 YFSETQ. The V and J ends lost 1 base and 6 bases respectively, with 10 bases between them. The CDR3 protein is CASSLTGFPGELFF. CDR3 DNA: TGCGCCAGCAGCTTGACAGGGTTCCCCGGGGAGCTGTTTTTT. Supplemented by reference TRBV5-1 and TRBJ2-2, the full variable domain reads KAGVTQTPRYLIKTRGQQVTLSCSPISGHRSVSWYQQTPGQGLQFLFEYFSETQRNKGNFPGRFSGRQFSNSRSEMNVSTLELGDSALYLCASSLTGFPGELFFGEGSRLTVL.